The clone carrying this T cell receptor beta chain was found many times. This sample is drawn from a study of T cells after yellow fever vaccination. TCRdb redid the calling of the 5' RACE reads with MiXCR, one entry per CDR3 protein. The table shows a few hundred thousand distinct CDR3 sequences, with 17% occurring only once. The sequence derives from a man aged 18 to 29 who received the YFV17D yellow fever vaccine. Sequencing was performed on PBMCs, taken more than 4 days after the first yellow fever vaccination.

The CDR3 is CAISEGGPQHF. The DNA for the CDR3 is TGTGCCATCAGTGAGGGGGGGCCCCAGCATTTT. The chain recombines TRBV10-3 with TRBJ1-5, with a tentative D call TRBD1 (5 bases). This CDR3 spans 11 amino acids. V was pared by 2 bases and J by 9 bases, with 5 bases between. The germline gives CDR1 ENHRY, CDR2 SYGVKD.